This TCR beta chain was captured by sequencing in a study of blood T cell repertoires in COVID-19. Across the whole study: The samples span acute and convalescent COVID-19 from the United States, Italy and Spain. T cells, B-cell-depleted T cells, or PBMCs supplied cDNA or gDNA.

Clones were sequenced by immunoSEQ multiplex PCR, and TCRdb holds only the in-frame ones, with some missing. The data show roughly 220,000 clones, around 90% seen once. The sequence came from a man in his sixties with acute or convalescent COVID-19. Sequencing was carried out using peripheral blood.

CDR3 in DNA: TGCGCCAGCAGCACAGGGACAGGGCTAAGCACAGATACGCAGTATTTT. This translates into CASSTGTGLSTDTQYF. This chain uses TRBV5-1 with TRBJ2-3, with 9 bases matching TRBD1. The V gene end was trimmed by 4 bases and the J gene end by 0 bases; junction bases not matched to a gene: 6. Germline CDR1 SGHRS, CDR2 YFSETQ. The CDR3 runs to 16 residues.